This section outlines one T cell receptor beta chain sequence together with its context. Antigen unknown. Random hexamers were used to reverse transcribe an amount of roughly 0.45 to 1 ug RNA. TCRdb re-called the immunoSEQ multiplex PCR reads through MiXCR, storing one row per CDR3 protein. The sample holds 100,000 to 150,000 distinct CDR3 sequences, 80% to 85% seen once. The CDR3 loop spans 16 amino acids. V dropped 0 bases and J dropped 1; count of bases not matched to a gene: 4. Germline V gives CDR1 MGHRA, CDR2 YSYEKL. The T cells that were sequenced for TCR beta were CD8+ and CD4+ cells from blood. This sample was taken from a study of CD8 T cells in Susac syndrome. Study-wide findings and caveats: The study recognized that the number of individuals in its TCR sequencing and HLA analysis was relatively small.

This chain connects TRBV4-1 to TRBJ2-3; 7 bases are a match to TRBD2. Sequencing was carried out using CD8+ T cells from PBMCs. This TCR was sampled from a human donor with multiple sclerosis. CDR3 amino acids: CASSQDSGGGTDTQYF. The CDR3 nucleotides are TGCGCCAGCAGCCAAGATTCGGGGGGAGGCACAGATACGCAGTATTTT.